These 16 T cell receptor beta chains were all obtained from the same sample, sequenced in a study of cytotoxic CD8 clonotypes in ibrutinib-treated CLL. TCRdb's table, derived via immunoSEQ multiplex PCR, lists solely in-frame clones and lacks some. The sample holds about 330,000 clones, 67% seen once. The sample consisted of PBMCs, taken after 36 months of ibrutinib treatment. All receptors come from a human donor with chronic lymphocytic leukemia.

The CDR3 protein is CASSLATRYYSYEQYF. As DNA, the CDR3 is TGTGCCAGCAGCTTAGCCACTCGATACTACTCCTACGAGCAGTACTTC. The chain combines TRBV7-2 with TRBJ2-7; D not certain. There are 16 residues in the CDR3. From germline, CDR1 is SGHTA and CDR2 FQGNSA. Trimming took 0 bases from V and 0 from J, leaving 12 bases between them.

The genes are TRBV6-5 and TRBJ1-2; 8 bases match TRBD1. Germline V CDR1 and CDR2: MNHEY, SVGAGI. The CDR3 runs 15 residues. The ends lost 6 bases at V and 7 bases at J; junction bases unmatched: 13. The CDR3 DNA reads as TGTGCCAGCAGCCCCCGGGCGGGCAGGGGGCTTGGCTACACCTTC. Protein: CASSPRAGRGLGYTF.

The CDR3 DNA is TGTGCCAGCAGCCAATCTGGGGCCAACGTCCTGACTTTC. Translated: CASSQSGANVLTF. The chain couples TRBV7-9 to TRBJ2-6, with D unclear. V was shortened by 5 bases and J by 1 base, with 3 bases between the two germline ends. Germline CDR1 and CDR2: SEHNR and FQNEAQ (reference sequence). The CDR3 runs to 13 residues. Combining the CDR3 with reference TRBV7-9 and TRBJ2-6 gives the whole variable domain DTGVSQNPRHKITKRGQNVTFRCDPISEHNRLYWYRQTLGQGPEFLTYFQNEAQLEKSRLLSDRFSAERPKGSFSTLEIQRTEQGDSAMYLCASSQSGANVLTFGAGSRLTVL.

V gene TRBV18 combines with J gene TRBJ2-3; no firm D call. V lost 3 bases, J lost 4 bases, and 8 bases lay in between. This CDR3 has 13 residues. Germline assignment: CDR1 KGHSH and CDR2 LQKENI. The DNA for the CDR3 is TGTGCCAGCTCACCTGTTGCGGCAGATACGCAGTATTTT. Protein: CASSPVAADTQYF.

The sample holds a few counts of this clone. CDR3 sequence reads: CASSLALETQYF. CDR3 in DNA: TGTGCCAGCAGCTTGGCTTTGGAGACCCAGTACTTC. The chain uses TRBV5-4 and TRBJ2-5; D is ambiguous. This CDR3 has 12 amino acids. V lost 0 bases and J lost 5, with 5 bases in between. Germline CDR1 reads SGHNT; CDR2 reads YYREEE (reference sequence).

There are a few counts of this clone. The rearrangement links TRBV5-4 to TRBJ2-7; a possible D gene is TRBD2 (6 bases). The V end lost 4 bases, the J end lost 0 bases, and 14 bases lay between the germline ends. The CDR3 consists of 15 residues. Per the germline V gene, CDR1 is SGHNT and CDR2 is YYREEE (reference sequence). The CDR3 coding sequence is TGTGCCAGCAGCCCCTATAGCGGAACCTCCTACGAGCAGTACTTC. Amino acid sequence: CASSPYSGTSYEQYF.

The CDR3 sequence is CASTPGRGSYNEQFF. CDR3 DNA sequence: TGTGCCAGCACCCCAGGGCGGGGGTCATACAATGAGCAGTTCTTC. This sequence joins TRBV7-2 and TRBJ2-1; the match to TRBD2 covers 7 bases. This CDR3 has 15 residues. Germline lookup yields CDR1 SGHTA and CDR2 FQGNSA. Trimming at V came to 7 bases and at J to 4 bases, leaving 10 bases not matched to a gene.

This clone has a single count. CDR3 bases: TGTGCCAGCACCGGGACAGGGGGCTACGACGGGGAGCTGTTTTTT. Translating it yields CASTGTGGYDGELFF. The rearrangement uses TRBV6-6 and TRBJ2-2; TRBD1 agrees at 12 bases. Trimming removed 7 bases from V and 7 bases from J; junction bases left unmatched: 7. CDR3 length: 15 amino acids. Germline lookup yields CDR1 MNHNY and CDR2 SVGAGI (reference sequence).

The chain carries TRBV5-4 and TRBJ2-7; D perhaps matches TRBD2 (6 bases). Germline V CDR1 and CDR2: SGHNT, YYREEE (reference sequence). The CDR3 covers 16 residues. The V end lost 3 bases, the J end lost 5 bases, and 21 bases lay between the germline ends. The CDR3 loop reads CASSWNSGGPGHEQYF. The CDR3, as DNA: TGTGCCAGCAGCTGGAACTCCGGAGGGCCGGGCCACGAGCAGTACTTC.

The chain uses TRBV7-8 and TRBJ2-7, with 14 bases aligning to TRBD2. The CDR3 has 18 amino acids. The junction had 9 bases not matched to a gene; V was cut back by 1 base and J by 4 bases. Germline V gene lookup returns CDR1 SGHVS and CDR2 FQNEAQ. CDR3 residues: CASSLVGTSGRLGYEQYF. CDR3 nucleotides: TGTGCCAGCAGCTTAGTTGGGACTAGCGGGAGACTAGGGTACGAGCAGTACTTC. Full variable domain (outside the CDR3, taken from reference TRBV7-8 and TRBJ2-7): GAGVSQSPRYKVAKRGQDVALRCDPISGHVSLFWYQQALGQGPEFLTYFQNEAQLDKSGLPSDRFFAERPEGSVSTLKIQRTQQEDSAVYLCASSLVGTSGRLGYEQYFGPGTRLTVT.

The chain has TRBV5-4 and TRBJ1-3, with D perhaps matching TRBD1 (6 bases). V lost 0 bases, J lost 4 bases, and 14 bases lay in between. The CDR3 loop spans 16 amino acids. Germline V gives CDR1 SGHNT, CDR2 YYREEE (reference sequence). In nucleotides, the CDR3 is TGTGCCAGCAGCTTGGGGGCCACAGGGATCGGAAACACCATATATTTT. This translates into CASSLGATGIGNTIYF.

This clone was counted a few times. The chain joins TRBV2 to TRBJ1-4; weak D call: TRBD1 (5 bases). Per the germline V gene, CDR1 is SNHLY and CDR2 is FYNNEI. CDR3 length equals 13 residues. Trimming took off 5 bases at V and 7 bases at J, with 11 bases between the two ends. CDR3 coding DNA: TGTGCCAGCAGTACAGGATCGGGTGAAAAACTGTTTTTT. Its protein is CASSTGSGEKLFF.

In nucleotides, the CDR3 is TGCAGTGCCCCCCTGGGGTACGAGCAGTACTTC. Translating it yields CSAPLGYEQYF. The chain employs TRBV20-1 and TRBJ2-7; no clear D gene. Trimming took 6 bases from V and 4 from J, leaving 10 bases between them. Germline CDR1 DFQATT, CDR2 SNEGSKA (reference sequence). The CDR3 spans 11 residues.

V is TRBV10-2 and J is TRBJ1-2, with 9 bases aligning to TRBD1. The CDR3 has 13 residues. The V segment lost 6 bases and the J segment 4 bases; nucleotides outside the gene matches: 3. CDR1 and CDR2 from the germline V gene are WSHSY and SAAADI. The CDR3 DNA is TGCGCCAGCAGAGACAGGGGGACCTATGGCTACACCTTC. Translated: CASRDRGTYGYTF.

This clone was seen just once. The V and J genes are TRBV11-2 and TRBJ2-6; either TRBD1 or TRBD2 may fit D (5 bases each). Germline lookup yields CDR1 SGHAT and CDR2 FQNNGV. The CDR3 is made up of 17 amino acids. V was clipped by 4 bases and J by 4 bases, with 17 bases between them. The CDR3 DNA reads TGTGCCAGCAGCTCACTGCGAGGGGTAAAAGGGGCCAACGTCCTGACTTTC. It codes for CASSSLRGVKGANVLTF.

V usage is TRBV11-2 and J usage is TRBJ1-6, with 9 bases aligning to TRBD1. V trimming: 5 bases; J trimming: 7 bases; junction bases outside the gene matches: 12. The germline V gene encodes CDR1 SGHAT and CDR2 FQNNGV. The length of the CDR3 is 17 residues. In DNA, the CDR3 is TGTGCCAGCAGCAGAACGTCAGGACAGGGGAGAAATTCACCCCTCCACTTT. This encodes CASSRTSGQGRNSPLHF.